Following are 15 T cell receptor beta chains from one sample sequenced in a study of cytomegalovirus exposure and HLA in healthy donors. Primers for the PCR totalled 60 Vbeta and 13 Jbeta. The table came from immunoSEQ multiplex PCR; TCRdb's copy has only in-frame clones and leaves some out. The sample yields about 190,000 clones, just under 75% seen once. Sequencing input: PBMCs. These TCRs come from a woman aged 25 to 45 in good health and CMV-seropositive.

The CDR3 DNA sequence: TGTGCCAGCAGTCCCAAACTCGACAGGGGGCAGGGTATCAATCAGCCCCAGCATTTT. Translated: CASSPKLDRGQGINQPQHF. V is TRBV28 and J is TRBJ1-5; 10 bases line up with TRBD1. The CDR3 has 19 residues. Germline-derived CDR1 and CDR2 are MDHEN and SYDVKM. V dropped 5 bases and J dropped 3; count of bases not matched to a gene: 16.

The gene calls are TRBV11-2 and TRBJ2-7; 7 bases are shared with TRBD1. CDR1 and CDR2 (germline): SGHAT, FQNNGV. The CDR3 has 15 amino acids. V lost 5 bases and J lost 2; bases outside the gene matches: 9. The CDR3 sequence: CASSPDRTSTYEQYF. CDR3 nucleotides: TGTGCCAGCAGCCCGGACAGGACCTCAACCTACGAGCAGTACTTC.

The CDR3 loop is CASSEFREQFF. The CDR3 DNA reads TGTGCCAGCAGTGAATTTCGGGAGCAGTTCTTC. The rearrangement uses TRBV25-1 and TRBJ2-1; D uncertain. Trimming removed 1 base from V and 10 bases from J, with 5 bases in between. This CDR3 has 11 amino acids. Germline assignment: CDR1 MGHDK and CDR2 SYGVNS.

The V call is TRBV7-9, the J call TRBJ2-1, with D tentatively TRBD2 (6 bases). CDR1 and CDR2 (germline): SEHNR, FQNEAQ (reference sequence). Trimming stripped 1 base from V and 5 bases from J, with 18 bases between. The CDR3 is 17 amino acids. The CDR3 coding sequence is TGTGCCAGCAGCTTAGTAGGCCGGGAGAAAAAAAACAATGAGCAGTTCTTC. Translating gives CASSLVGREKKNNEQFF.

The V and J genes are TRBV6-1 and TRBJ1-4, with TRBD1 matching over 8 bases. The V segment lost 4 bases and the J segment 6 bases; nucleotides outside the gene matches: 7. The CDR3 is made up of 15 amino acids. CDR1 is MNHNS and CDR2 is SASEGT in the germline V gene. The CDR3 protein is CASSAQGANHEKLFF. The CDR3 DNA sequence: TGTGCCAGCAGTGCGCAGGGGGCTAACCATGAAAAACTGTTTTTT.

The genes are TRBV29-1 and TRBJ2-3, with 7 bases identical to TRBD1. Germline V gene sequence: CDR1 SQVTM, CDR2 ANQGSEA. The CDR3 is 13 residues long. V lost 5 bases and J lost 3; bases outside the gene matches: 5. The CDR3 loop reads CSVSRGRTDTQYF. For the CDR3, the DNA is TGCAGCGTTTCAAGGGGGCGGACAGATACGCAGTATTTT.

The gene calls are TRBV5-1 and TRBJ2-7, with 10 bases lining up with TRBD2. V was pared by 1 base and J by 3 bases, with 7 bases of the junction left unmatched. The CDR3 extends over 16 amino acids. Germline values: CDR1 SGHRS, CDR2 YFSETQ. The chain's CDR3 is CASSLSGLAVDYEQYF. The CDR3 coding sequence is TGCGCCAGCAGCTTGTCCGGACTAGCGGTGGACTACGAGCAGTACTTC.

Remarks on this clone: At one boundary the junction diverges from the germline segment, which might be a read error. The chain links TRBV4-1 to TRBJ2-5, with D possibly being TRBD1 (6 bases). Germline V gene data show CDR1 as MGHRA and CDR2 as YSYEKL. The CDR3 is made up of 13 amino acids. The CDR3 coding sequence is TGCGCCGGCAGCCTCCGGGACACAGAGACCCAGTACTTC. Its translation: CAGSLRDTETQYF.

As for this clone: The junction and the germline gene differ at one end; a read error may be behind it. The V call is TRBV7-9, the J call TRBJ2-1, with 8 bases matching TRBD1. CDR3 length equals 16 residues. CDR1 and CDR2 (germline): SEHNR, FQNEAQ (reference sequence). CDR3 DNA: TGTTCCAGCAGCTCCCGGGACAGGCTCCCTAGCAATGAGCAGTTCTTC. It is translated as CSSSSRDRLPSNEQFF.

The chain has TRBV27 and TRBJ2-5; the match to TRBD1 covers 7 bases. V lost 6 bases, J lost 2 bases, and 9 bases stayed unmatched. The CDR3 sequence is 15 residues long. CDR1 and CDR2 from the germline V gene are MNHEY and SMNVEV (reference sequence). This chain's CDR3 is CASSKRDSYQETQYF. In nucleotides, the CDR3 is TGTGCCAGCAGCAAACGGGACAGCTATCAAGAGACCCAGTACTTC.

This chain connects TRBV19 to TRBJ1-5; the D is unclear. Trimming shortened V by 0 bases and J by 1 base, and 10 bases separated the two germline ends. The germline CDR1 and CDR2 sequences are LNHDA and SQIVND (reference sequence). The CDR3 sequence is 16 residues long. CDR3 DNA: TGTGCCAGTAGTATAGAGTCCAGGTCGAGCAATCAGCCCCAGCATTTT. Protein sequence: CASSIESRSSNQPQHF.

This chain uses TRBV28 with TRBJ1-2; D might be TRBD1 (5 bases). Germline-derived CDR1 and CDR2 are MDHEN and SYDVKM. The germline V and J ends were trimmed by 1 base and 4 bases, with 13 bases remaining between them. The CDR3 has 15 residues. In DNA form, the CDR3 reads TGTGCCAGCAGTTTATCAGCAGGGATGGCCTATGGCTACACCTTC. Encoded protein: CASSLSAGMAYGYTF.

The CDR3 DNA sequence: TGTGCCAGCCGTCCCGGGTCGAGCACCGGGGAGCTGTTTTTT. Translated, it gives CASRPGSSTGELFF. The chain has TRBV7-9 and TRBJ2-2; no clear D. Between the trimmed V and J ends, which lost 8 bases and 4 bases, there was a span of 14 bases. Germline V gene sequence: CDR1 SEHNR, CDR2 FQNEAQ (reference sequence). The CDR3 runs 14 residues.

On this clone itself: The junction departs from germline at one end; a sequencing error may be responsible. The same CDR3 also results from other DNA sequences found in this sample. This sequence joins TRBV5-4 and TRBJ2-1; D is perhaps TRBD2 (5 bases). CDR3 length: 17 amino acids. Germline lookup yields CDR1 SGHNT and CDR2 YYREEE (reference sequence). DNA for the CDR3: TGCGCCAGCAGCCCCATCTCAGCGGCCTCCTCCTACAATGAGCAGTTCTTC. This sequence encodes CASSPISAASSYNEQFF.

The chain employs TRBV5-1 and TRBJ2-1; TRBD1 might be the D (6 bases). The CDR3 has 15 residues. Germline V gene data show CDR1 as SGHRS and CDR2 as YFSETQ. V was pared by 4 bases and J by 3 bases, with 14 bases between. CDR3 nucleotides: TGCGCCAGCAGCCCCGGGTGGGACATCTACAATGAGCAGTTCTTC. Amino acids: CASSPGWDIYNEQFF.